The rows below give T cell receptor beta chains drawn from one sample of a study of T cell responses to AZD1222 COVID-19 vaccine. Clones were read by immunoSEQ multiplex PCR, and TCRdb kept only the in-frame ones, dropping some. In the table there are 150,000 to 200,000 clones, approximately 88% of which are singletons. This specimen consisted of peripheral blood, obtained 28 days after the second AZD1222 dose. The receptors were gathered from an adult who received the AZD1222 COVID-19 vaccine. The CDR3 runs from the conserved cysteine through the conserved F or W. D genes are given only for firm matches. The size entry is marked missing in some rows and otherwise reads once, few, many or a size class.

clone size	V gene	J gene	D gene	CDR3 protein	CDR3 DNA
-	TRBV19	TRBJ2-5	-	CASTVGGRGPQETQYF	TGTGCCAGTACCGTGGGGGGCAGGGGACCACAAGAGACCCAGTACTTC
-	TRBV5-6	TRBJ1-6	-	CASSFLQINSPLHF	TGTGCCAGCAGCTTTTTGCAAATTAATTCACCCCTCCACTTT
once	TRBV7-2	TRBJ1-3	TRBD1	CASSIRDRGPGNTIYF	TGTGCCAGCAGCATCCGGGACAGGGGGCCTGGAAACACCATATATTTT
-	TRBV5-1	TRBJ2-7	-	CASSPVGYEQYF	TGCGCCAGCAGCCCCGTGGGGTACGAGCAGTACTTC
-	TRBV15	TRBJ1-3	-	CATSRGTYSGNTIYF	TGTGCCACCAGCAGAGGCACTTACTCTGGAAACACCATATATTTT
-	TRBV18	TRBJ1-1	-	CASSPLSGGTEAFF	TGTGCCAGCTCACCGCTATCTGGGGGCACTGAAGCTTTCTTT
few	TRBV7-9	TRBJ2-7	-	CASSLGHLYEQYF	TGTGCCAGCTCCCTTGGACACCTCTACGAGCAGTACTTC
-	TRBV11-2	TRBJ2-3	TRBD2	CASSLAAGGHPTDTQYF	TGTGCCAGCAGCTTAGCGGCGGGGGGGCACCCCACAGATACGCAGTATTTT
-	TRBV10-2	TRBJ1-1	TRBD1	CASSEPRDSHVEAFF	TGCGCCAGCAGTGAGCCCCGGGACAGCCACGTCGAAGCTTTCTTT
-	TRBV10-3	TRBJ2-1	TRBD2	CAISGPRPQTSGETSSYNEQFF	TGTGCCATCAGTGGGCCGCGCCCCCAGACTAGCGGGGAAACCAGCTCCTACAATGAGCAGTTCTTC
-	TRBV19	TRBJ2-3	-	CASKGGDHTDTQYF	TGTGCCAGTAAAGGGGGGGACCACACAGATACGCAGTATTTT
-	TRBV5-1	TRBJ2-7	-	CASSRTVSYEQYF	TGCGCCAGCAGCAGGACGGTCTCCTACGAGCAGTACTTC
-	TRBV7-2	TRBJ2-7	TRBD2	CASSSTPRGGLTHEQYF	TGTGCCAGCAGCTCAACGCCACGGGGGGGCCTCACCCACGAGCAGTACTTC
many	TRBV4-1	TRBJ1-2	TRBD1	CASSQGQPGQGYGYTF	TGCGCCAGCAGCCAAGGGCAACCGGGACAGGGGTATGGCTACACCTTC
-	TRBV2	TRBJ1-5	-	CASGSDSNQPQHF	TGTGCCAGCGGCAGCGATAGCAATCAGCCCCAGCATTTT
-	TRBV6-5	TRBJ2-7	TRBD2	CASGSGDYYEQYF	TGTGCCAGCGGAAGCGGGGACTACTACGAGCAGTACTTC
-	TRBV5-8	TRBJ2-1	-	CASSYERGPYNEQFF	TGTGCCAGCAGCTACGAAAGGGGCCCCTACAATGAGCAGTTCTTC
once	TRBV3-1/TRBV3-2	TRBJ1-1	-	CASSQAWKGTEAFF	TGTGCCAGCAGCCAAGCTTGGAAGGGTACTGAAGCTTTCTTT
-	TRBV7-2	TRBJ1-4	-	CASSLWGNEKLFF	TGTGCCAGCAGCTTATGGGGAAATGAAAAACTGTTTTTT
-	TRBV4-1	TRBJ1-1	-	CASSQDGTEAFF	TGCGCCAGCAGCCAAGACGGTACTGAAGCTTTCTTT
-	TRBV12-5	TRBJ1-1	TRBD1	CASGWGTVNTEAFF	TGTGCTAGTGGTTGGGGGACAGTGAACACTGAAGCTTTCTTT
-	TRBV6-1	TRBJ2-3	-	CASSTGTADTDTQYF	TGTGCCAGCAGTACCGGGACGGCCGACACAGATACGCAGTATTTT
-	TRBV27	TRBJ1-1	TRBD1	CASSLTGGGTEAFF	TGTGCCAGCAGTTTGACAGGGGGAGGTACTGAAGCTTTCTTT
-	TRBV10-2	TRBJ1-4	-	CASSDAPGFEKLFF	TGCGCCAGCAGTGACGCCCCGGGATTCGAAAAACTGTTTTTT
-	TRBV11-3	TRBJ2-1	-	CASSLAGGRYEQFF	TGTGCCAGCAGCTTAGCGGGGGGCCGATATGAGCAGTTCTTC
-	TRBV5-1	TRBJ1-2	-	CASSSARNYGYTF	TGCGCCAGCAGCTCGGCCCGCAACTATGGCTACACCTTC
-	TRBV14	TRBJ1-3	-	CASSQSSIPGNTIYF	TGTGCCAGCAGCCAAAGCAGTATCCCTGGAAACACCATATATTTT
-	TRBV2	TRBJ2-3	-	CASNAELDTQYF	TGTGCCAGTAACGCGGAACTAGATACGCAGTATTTT
-	TRBV6-1	TRBJ1-2	-	CASSEGNVGLRARGYTF	TGTGCCAGCAGTGAAGGGAATGTGGGCCTTCGGGCTCGCGGCTACACCTTC
-	TRBV2	TRBJ2-1	-	CASSEGASSYNEQFF	TGTGCCAGCAGTGAGGGAGCGAGCTCCTACAATGAGCAGTTCTTC
-	TRBV5-1	TRBJ2-1	TRBD1	CASSPTGTGLHNEQFF	TGCGCCAGCAGCCCAACCGGGACAGGGCTTCACAATGAGCAGTTCTTC
-	TRBV6-5	TRBJ1-1	TRBD1	CASRSDRARTEAFF	TGTGCCAGCAGATCCGACAGGGCCCGAACTGAAGCTTTCTTT
few	TRBV2	TRBJ2-7	-	CASSGRAVRIYEQYF	TGTGCCAGCAGTGGGAGGGCTGTAAGAATTTACGAGCAGTACTTC
-	TRBV3-1/TRBV3-2	TRBJ2-1	-	CASSLGDYNEQFF	TGTGCCAGCAGCCTGGGGGACTACAATGAGCAGTTCTTC
-	TRBV3-1/TRBV3-2	TRBJ1-3	-	CASSQDGIAIYF	TGTGCCAGCAGCCAAGACGGGATTGCCATATATTTT
once	TRBV5-1	TRBJ1-2	-	CASSSGGGGGYTF	TGCGCCAGCAGCTCGGGGGGCGGTGGAGGCTACACCTTC
-	TRBV29-1	TRBJ1-2	TRBD1	CSVEDLYRQGASGYTF	TGCAGCGTTGAAGACCTATACCGACAGGGGGCGTCTGGCTACACCTTC
-	TRBV5-5	TRBJ1-6	-	CASSLAGRNSPLHF	TGTGCCAGCAGCTTGGCTGGCAGAAATTCACCCCTCCACTTT
-	TRBV7-2	TRBJ1-2	-	CASSTLTGYGYTF	TGTGCCAGCAGCACCCTGACAGGCTATGGCTACACCTTC
-	TRBV7-2	TRBJ2-1	TRBD1	CASSQKGAPYNEQFF	TGTGCCAGCAGCCAGAAGGGGGCCCCCTACAATGAGCAGTTCTTC
-	TRBV21-1	TRBJ1-1	-	CASTLRDSLNTEAFF	TGTGCCAGCACCCTCCGGGACAGCCTGAACACTGAAGCTTTCTTT
-	TRBV6-2/TRBV6-3	TRBJ2-5	-	CASSYSEQETQYF	TGTGCCAGCAGTTACTCTGAGCAAGAGACCCAGTACTTC
once	TRBV4-2	TRBJ2-7	TRBD1	CASSQATGATYEQYF	TGTGCCAGCAGCCAAGCCACAGGGGCAACCTACGAGCAGTACTTC
-	TRBV5-1	TRBJ1-4	TRBD1	CASTKGQGNEKLFF	TGCGCCAGCACCAAAGGACAGGGTAATGAAAAACTGTTTTTT
-	TRBV7-2	TRBJ1-2	-	CASSLEGRNYGYTF	TGTGCCAGCAGCTTAGAGGGGAGGAACTATGGCTACACCTTC
once	TRBV7-9	TRBJ1-4	TRBD1	CASSSPKGAFEKLFF	TGTGCCAGCAGCTCCCCCAAGGGGGCCTTTGAAAAACTGTTTTTT
-	TRBV5-1	TRBJ2-1	TRBD2	CASSFARGGLNEQFF	TGCGCCAGCAGCTTTGCGCGGGGGGGCCTCAATGAGCAGTTCTTC
-	TRBV18	TRBJ2-5	-	CASSPPQTRSTETQYF	TGTGCCAGCTCACCACCACAGACAAGGTCTACGGAGACCCAGTACTTC
-	TRBV2	TRBJ1-1	TRBD1	CASSMDRAMNTEAFF	TGTGCCAGCAGCATGGACAGGGCCATGAACACTGAAGCTTTCTTT
-	TRBV23-1	TRBJ2-6	TRBD2	CASSRLAGAYSGANVLTF	TGCGCCAGCAGTCGACTAGCGGGGGCCTACTCTGGGGCCAACGTCCTGACTTTC
few	TRBV5-1	TRBJ1-2	-	CASSLDGGPDYGYTF	TGCGCCAGCAGCTTGGATGGGGGGCCCGACTATGGCTACACCTTC
-	TRBV15	TRBJ2-7	-	CATSRATGTYEQYF	TGTGCCACCAGCAGGGCCACAGGGACCTACGAGCAGTACTTC
-	TRBV5-4	TRBJ2-3	TRBD2	CASSLGGGITDTQYF	TGTGCCAGCAGCTTGGGCGGGGGGATCACAGATACGCAGTATTTT
few	TRBV6-5	TRBJ1-2	TRBD1	CASSRDSNYGYTF	TGTGCCAGCAGCCGGGACAGCAACTATGGCTACACCTTC